The rows below give T cell receptor beta chains drawn from one sample of a study of blood T cell repertoires in COVID-19. The assay was immunoSEQ multiplex PCR, and TCRdb's table has in-frame clones only and misses some. In the table there are about 390,000 clones, about 90% of which are singletons. Sequenced input: peripheral blood. These receptor sequences come from a woman aged 55 to 70 with COVID-19, enrolled during active disease. Each CDR3 is given with its conserved first and last residue. The D gene is left open where the match is weak. Clone size is not always given. Where it is, it says once, few, many or a class for expanded clones.

D	V	J	size	DNA	CDR3
.	TRBV2	TRBJ2-3	.	TGTGCCAGCAGGCGGTCTCACGAAAGTATTCATACGCAGTATTTT	CASRRSHESIHTQYF
.	TRBV5-4	TRBJ2-3	once	TGTGCAGGGGTAACGGGGGGCGACCTGGGCACAGATACGCAGTATTTT	CAGVTGGDLGTDTQYF
.	TRBV29-1	TRBJ1-2	.	TGCAGCGCCGCGGAGGGCAGTGGGTATGGCTACACCTTC	CSAAEGSGYGYTF
TRBD1	TRBV18	TRBJ2-6	once	TGTGCCAGCTCACCCCGGGACAGGGCTGGGGCCAACGTCCTGACTTTC	CASSPRDRAGANVLTF
TRBD2	TRBV7-8	TRBJ2-5	few	TGTGCCAGCAGCTTGGCGGGAGGGGAAGAGACCCAGTACTTC	CASSLAGGEETQYF
TRBD1	TRBV7-6	TRBJ2-5	once	TGTGCCAGCAGCTTAGGGACAGGGTATGAGACCCAGTACTTC	CASSLGTGYETQYF
.	TRBV5-1	TRBJ2-1	.	TGCGCCAGCAGCTTGGAAACGTCGGGTGGTGAGCAGTTCTTC	CASSLETSGGEQFF
.	TRBV6-6	TRBJ1-2	few	TGTGCCAGCACCTCCGCTGCAGCTAACTATGGCTACACCTTC	CASTSAAANYGYTF
TRBD1	TRBV18	TRBJ1-2	.	TGTGCCAGCTCACCACGGGACAGGGCTCGGGGCTACACCTTC	CASSPRDRARGYTF
.	TRBV7-9	TRBJ1-2	.	TGTGCCAGCAGCTTTGGACATGCCTCGTCGTTCTATGGCTACACCTTC	CASSFGHASSFYGYTF
.	TRBV5-6	TRBJ1-4	.	TGTGCCAGCAGCCGGAGGCAGGCAACTAATGAAAAACTGTTTTTT	CASSRRQATNEKLFF
TRBD1	TRBV28	TRBJ2-7	.	TGTGCCAGCGCCCGAGACAGGGGAGGATCCTACGAGCAGTACTTC	CASARDRGGSYEQYF
TRBD1	TRBV10-2	TRBJ2-7	.	TGCGCCAGCAGTGAGTCGACTCCAGGGACAGGGGTTTTC	CASSESTPGTGVF
.	TRBV11-1	TRBJ1-2	.	TGTGCCACCTACCTTAGGGGCTTCGACAGTAACTATGGCTACACCTTC	CATYLRGFDSNYGYTF
TRBD1	TRBV5-1	TRBJ1-2	.	TGCGCCAGCAGCTTGGCCAGTAGAAGAGGACAGGGGAGCTATGGCTACACCTTC	CASSLASRRGQGSYGYTF
.	TRBV2	TRBJ1-2	.	TGTGCCAGCATGGGGACCCCCACAGGGATGCCCCTTACAGTCTACACCTTC	CASMGTPTGMPLTVYTF
TRBD1	TRBV7-8	TRBJ2-4	.	TGTGCCAGCAGCTACACAGGGGTGGGGGACATTCAGTACTTC	CASSYTGVGDIQYF
TRBD1	TRBV5-1	TRBJ2-7	once	TGCGCCAGCAGCCTACGAATTACCGGGACAGGCGCGGACGAGCAGTACTTC	CASSLRITGTGADEQYF
.	TRBV25-1	TRBJ1-4	.	TGTGCCAGCACCGAGTATAATGAAAAACTGTTTTTT	CASTEYNEKLFF
TRBD1	TRBV7-8	TRBJ1-1	.	TGTGCCAGCAGCTCGACAGGGTTAGGGGCCACTGAAGCTTTCTTT	CASSSTGLGATEAFF
.	TRBV19	TRBJ1-2	.	TGTGCCAGTATAAAACAGAGCGGTAACTATGGCTACACCTTC	CASIKQSGNYGYTF
.	TRBV11-2	TRBJ1-2	.	TGTGCCAGCAGCTTAATAGATTGGAGGGGAAAGAATGGCTACACCTTC	CASSLIDWRGKNGYTF
.	TRBV27	TRBJ1-2	once	TGTGCCAGCAGTCCCGACGCCTCAGGATATGGCTACACCTTC	CASSPDASGYGYTF
TRBD2	TRBV6-5	TRBJ2-1	.	TGTGCCAGCAGTTGGACCGGGACTAGCGGTTACAATGAGCAGTTCTTC	CASSWTGTSGYNEQFF
TRBD1	TRBV28	TRBJ1-3	.	TGTGCCAGCAGTCCTGTGGACAGGTCACCTGGAAACACCATATATTTT	CASSPVDRSPGNTIYF
.	TRBV30	TRBJ1-4	.	TGTGCCTGGAAAAGGGAGTTTCGGGCGAAGGATGAAAAACTGTTTTTT	CAWKREFRAKDEKLFF
.	TRBV4-1	TRBJ1-1	.	TGCGCCAGCAGCCATAACAGCATGAACACTGAAGCTTTCTTT	CASSHNSMNTEAFF
.	TRBV21-1	TRBJ2-3	.	TGTGCCAGCAGCTCCCGGGGAGCGGGGGGAACAGATACGCAGTATTTT	CASSSRGAGGTDTQYF
TRBD2	TRBV28	TRBJ2-5	.	TGTGCCAGCAGTTTCCTAGCGGGGGATCAAGAGACCCAGTACTTC	CASSFLAGDQETQYF
.	TRBV2	TRBJ2-7	.	TGTGCCAGCAGTGGACAGAGCTCCTACGAGCAGTACTTC	CASSGQSSYEQYF
TRBD2	TRBV7-2	TRBJ2-3	.	TGTGCCAGCCACCCGGGACTAGCCTCAGATACGCAGTATTTT	CASHPGLASDTQYF
.	TRBV9	TRBJ2-7	.	TGTGCCAGCAGCTCCGGACAGAGGGATGAGCAGTACTTC	CASSSGQRDEQYF
.	TRBV28	TRBJ1-2	.	TGTGCCAGCAGGAGAGGGTATGACTATGGCTACACCTTC	CASRRGYDYGYTF
.	TRBV11-2	TRBJ2-6	.	TGTGCCAGCAGCGCCCACCTAGGGGAGGCTGGGGCCAACGTCCTGACTTTC	CASSAHLGEAGANVLTF
.	TRBV5-6	TRBJ1-5	.	TGTGCCAGCAGCTTGGGATCGAGGCCCCAGCATTTT	CASSLGSRPQHF
TRBD1	TRBV7-9	TRBJ2-7	.	TGTGCCAGCAGTCGACAGGGGGGGCCCTACGAGCAGTACTTC	CASSRQGGPYEQYF
.	TRBV28	TRBJ1-5	once	TGTGCCAGCAGTGATTCGGGGGGCAATCAGCCCCAGCATTTT	CASSDSGGNQPQHF
TRBD1	TRBV6-5	TRBJ1-1	.	TGTGCCAGCAGGACAGGGGTTAGGGGCACTGAAGCTTTCTTT	CASRTGVRGTEAFF
TRBD1	TRBV19	TRBJ1-5	.	TGTGCCAGTAACGACAGGGGGGTCTATCAGCCCCAGCATTTT	CASNDRGVYQPQHF
TRBD1	TRBV6-5	TRBJ2-1	.	TGTGCCAGCAGCGACCCAGGGGGCTTTAGGGAGCAGTTCTTC	CASSDPGGFREQFF
.	TRBV15	TRBJ2-4	once	TGTGCCACCAGCAGAGGTGTCGAAAACATTCAGTACTTC	CATSRGVENIQYF
.	TRBV11-2	TRBJ1-6	.	TGTGCCAGCAGCTTAGTGGCCTTAATTTCACCCCTCCACTTT	CASSLVALISPLHF
.	TRBV4-1	TRBJ1-1	.	TGCGCCAGCAGCCAAGAAGGGGGGAGGGACACTGAAGCTTTCTTT	CASSQEGGRDTEAFF
TRBD1	TRBV27	TRBJ1-5	.	TGTGCCAGCAGGGGACAGGGCAATCAGCCCCAGCATTTT	CASRGQGNQPQHF
.	TRBV5-1	TRBJ2-1	.	TGCGCCAGCAGCCCCGACAGAACATACAATGAGCAGTTCTTC	CASSPDRTYNEQFF
.	TRBV11-3	TRBJ1-1	.	TGTGCCAGCAGCCCCTTCGGTAGCGGTGAAGCTTTCTTT	CASSPFGSGEAFF
TRBD1	TRBV6-2/TRBV6-3	TRBJ2-1	.	TGTGCCAGCAGTACAGGGGGAAGTTGGGCCGTGTTCTTC	CASSTGGSWAVFF
.	TRBV19	TRBJ1-3	.	TGTGCCAGCCAGGACAGTTTTAGAAACACCATATATTTT	CASQDSFRNTIYF
TRBD1	TRBV5-6	TRBJ1-2	.	TGTGCCAGCAGTCCGACAGGGGACTATGGCTACACCTTC	CASSPTGDYGYTF
TRBD1	TRBV3-1/TRBV3-2	TRBJ1-1	.	TGTGCCAGCAGCCGAACAGGGGCGGACACTGAAGCTTTCTTT	CASSRTGADTEAFF
TRBD1	TRBV6-5	TRBJ1-5	few	TGTGCCAGCTCAGGGGGCGGTACGAATCAGCCCCAGCATTTT	CASSGGGTNQPQHF
TRBD2	TRBV7-3	TRBJ2-1	once	TGTGCCAGCAGCTTCAAGGGACGGGGGGGCCTAGGAGAGCAGTTCTTC	CASSFKGRGGLGEQFF
.	TRBV7-2	TRBJ2-7	.	TGTGCCAGCAGCTTAGAGCGAGGCTCCTACGAGCAGTACTTC	CASSLERGSYEQYF
TRBD2	TRBV14	TRBJ2-3	.	TGTGCCAGCAGCCAAGCGCGTCTAGCGGGGACCACAGATACGCAGTATTTT	CASSQARLAGTTDTQYF